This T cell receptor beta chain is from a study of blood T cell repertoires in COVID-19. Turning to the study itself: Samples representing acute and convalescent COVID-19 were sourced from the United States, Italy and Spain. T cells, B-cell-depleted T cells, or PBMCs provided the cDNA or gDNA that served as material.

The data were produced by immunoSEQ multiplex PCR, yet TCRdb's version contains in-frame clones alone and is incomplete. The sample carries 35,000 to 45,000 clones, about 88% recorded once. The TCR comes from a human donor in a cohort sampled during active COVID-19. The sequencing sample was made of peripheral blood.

In nucleotides, the CDR3 is TGCGCCAGCAGCCACCCCGGGACTGGGGGGGAGACCCAGTACTTC. Protein sequence: CASSHPGTGGETQYF. The chain carries TRBV4-1 and TRBJ2-5; tentative D call: TRBD2 (6 bases). CDR3 length: 15 residues. Germline CDR1 is MGHRA and CDR2 is YSYEKL. Trimming cost V 3 bases and J 5 bases, with 16 bases left between them.